The clone carrying this T cell receptor beta chain was recorded at least ten times. The antigen is undetermined. This specimen comes from a study of CD8+CD57+ T cells in acquired aplastic anemia. Study-level findings and limits: CD8+ Simpson's diversity showed no significant patient-control difference.

TCR beta VDJ and CDR3 profiling used genomic DNA as template. Using its own MiXCR run on the reads, TCRdb lists one record per CDR3 protein. The sample lists about 140,000 distinct CDR3 sequences, roughly two fifths occurring once. The ends were cut back, 6 bases at V and 0 bases at J, with 11 bases in the middle. Germline values: CDR1 MDHEN, CDR2 SYDVKM. This CDR3 spans 14 amino acids. This receptor was taken from a human donor in good health, serving as a control. The chain uses TRBV28 and TRBJ1-1; D possibly corresponds to TRBD1 (5 bases). The sequencing sample was made of sorted CD4+, CD8+, or CD8+CD57+ T cells (not recorded which) from PBMCs. CDR3 sequence (DNA): TGTGCCAGCAGCCCACGACAGATGAACACTGAAGCTTTCTTT. Translated, it gives CASSPRQMNTEAFF.